This passage covers 18 T cell receptor beta chains from one sample sequenced in a study of read filtering for tumor transcriptome and immune sequencing. From about 400 ng of RNA, a library with molecular barcoded alpha/delta and beta/gamma adaptors was made. TCRdb used MiXCR to reprocess the reads, holding one entry per CDR3 protein. The sample includes 45,000 to 55,000 distinct CDR3 sequences, around 19% of them seen just once. The specimen was a population of CD138-negative cells sorted from bone marrow. These receptors all stem from a donor aged 40 or over with multiple myeloma.

This clonotype was detected only once. The rearrangement joins TRBV20-1 to TRBJ1-4; no reliable D call. The CDR3 contains 14 residues. The germline V gene encodes CDR1 DFQATT and CDR2 SNEGSKA (reference sequence). Deletions cut 4 bases from V and 0 bases from J, with 9 bases between. The CDR3 sequence: CSATGLATNEKLFF. CDR3 DNA: TGCAGTGCTACAGGCCTTGCAACTAATGAAAAACTGTTTTTT.

This clonotype was counted at least ten times. The chain couples TRBV12-3 or TRBV12-4 to TRBJ2-1; 7 positions agree with TRBD2. CDR3 length: 15 residues. The V segment lost 5 bases and the J segment 8 bases; nucleotides outside the gene matches: 12. The CDR3 DNA reads TGTGCCAGCAGTCCCGGGTCTCGGGGGGACGATGAGCAGTTCTTC. Protein sequence: CASSPGSRGDDEQFF.

This clonotype is termed medium-sized. The chain recombines TRBV5-4 with TRBJ2-1, with D perhaps TRBD2 (6 bases). Germline CDR1 SGHNT, CDR2 YYREEE (reference sequence). V shed 4 bases and J shed 0 bases, with 14 bases lying between them. The CDR3 extends over 16 amino acids. The CDR3 spells CASSVGSGASYNEQFF. DNA of the CDR3: TGTGCCAGCAGCGTAGGTAGCGGAGCCTCCTACAATGAGCAGTTCTTC.

This clonotype was counted many times. The V gene is TRBV19, the J gene TRBJ2-1; 8 bases are a match to TRBD1. Germline CDR1 reads LNHDA; CDR2 reads SQIVND (reference sequence). The J segment lost 4 bases and the V segment lost 5 bases, leaving 10 bases of the junction unmatched. The CDR3 loop spans 16 amino acids. The CDR3 loop is CASSAHRDRRYNEQFF. For the CDR3, the DNA is TGTGCCAGTAGTGCCCACCGGGACAGGCGATACAATGAGCAGTTCTTC.

This chain uses TRBV24-1 with TRBJ2-3, with D maybe TRBD2 (6 bases). Germline V gives CDR1 KGHDR, CDR2 SFDVKD. With 3 bases removed from V and 2 bases from J, the gap between germline ends came to 14 bases. This CDR3 is 16 amino acids long. For the CDR3, the DNA is TGTGCCACCAGTGATATCGCGGGGAAGGACACAGATACGCAGTATTTT. Amino acids: CATSDIAGKDTDTQYF.

This clonotype was seen at least ten times. The chain uses TRBV7-8 and TRBJ2-5; D is perhaps TRBD2 (5 bases). Germline CDR1 and CDR2: SGHVS and FQNEAQ. The V and J ends lost 1 base and 5 bases respectively, with 14 bases between them. The CDR3 extends over 15 amino acids. The CDR3 coding sequence is TGTGCCAGCAGCTTAGGAGAAAGCGGTGGGGAGACCCAGTACTTC. It translates to CASSLGESGGETQYF.

This clonotype was seen many times. The chain links TRBV19 to TRBJ1-5; TRBD1 matches at 9 bases. The CDR3 spans 14 residues. Germline V gene sequence: CDR1 LNHDA, CDR2 SQIVND (reference sequence). Germline trimming cut 4 bases from V and 6 bases from J; bases unmatched to any gene: 4. For the CDR3, the DNA is TGTGCCAGTAGTAGCACAGGGGGCGGTCAGCCCCAGCATTTT. Amino acids: CASSSTGGGQPQHF.

As to this clonotype: This may arise from a read error, as a much more abundant clone is one base away. The J gene is TRBJ2-6, the V gene TRBV24-1; D might be TRBD1 (5 bases). V was shortened by 4 bases and J by 14 bases, with 17 bases between the two germline ends. The CDR3 loop spans 14 amino acids. The germline V gene encodes CDR1 KGHDR and CDR2 SFDVKD. CDR3 DNA sequence: TGTGCCACCAGTGACCCCACAAGGACGGACATCCTGACTTTC. It specifies CATSDPTRTDILTF.

V usage is TRBV5-1 and J usage is TRBJ2-3, with D perhaps TRBD1 (5 bases). Germline lookup yields CDR1 SGHRS and CDR2 YFSETQ. V was shortened by 4 bases and J by 0 bases, with 18 bases between the two germline ends. The CDR3 has 17 amino acids. The CDR3 DNA sequence: TGCGCCAGCAGCCCTCGTCGACAGACCTCTAGCACAGATACGCAGTATTTT. This codes for CASSPRRQTSSTDTQYF. Together with reference TRBV5-1 and TRBJ2-3, the CDR3 gives the full variable domain: KAGVTQTPRYLIKTRGQQVTLSCSPISGHRSVSWYQQTPGQGLQFLFEYFSETQRNKGNFPGRFSGRQFSNSRSEMNVSTLELGDSALYLCASSPRRQTSSTDTQYFGPGTRLTVL.

A remark on this clonotype: A much bigger clone sits one base away, suggesting this may be a read error. The chain carries TRBV7-9 and TRBJ2-4; 9 nucleotides match TRBD2. The germline gives CDR1 SEHNR, CDR2 FQNEAQ (reference sequence). The CDR3 is 17 amino acids. The CDR3 nucleotides read TGTGCCAGCAGCTTGAGAAGCGGGAGGCTAGCCGAAAACATTCAGTACTTC. Encoded protein: CASSLRSGRLAENIQYF.

This clonotype was seen more than once but under ten times. The chain is built from TRBV30 and TRBJ1-2; D gene uncertain. Germline V CDR1 and CDR2: GTSNPN, SVGIG (reference sequence). Trimming stripped 3 bases from V and 3 bases from J, with 11 bases between. The CDR3 spans 13 residues. CDR3 region: CAWRSRGHYGYTF. As DNA, the CDR3 is TGTGCCTGGAGATCCCGGGGTCACTATGGCTACACCTTC.

The CDR3 nucleotides are TGTGCCAGCAGCCAACCGGGTGTTAGCGGGAGTGGGGGAAGGGCCTACAATGAGCAGTTCTTC. Translated: CASSQPGVSGSGGRAYNEQFF. V is TRBV4-2 and J is TRBJ2-1; 9 bases match TRBD2. Losses at the gene ends were 2 bases for V and 2 bases for J; bases not matched to a gene: 19. This CDR3 comprises 21 residues. CDR1 and CDR2 (germline): LGHNA, YNFKEQ.

Concerning this clonotype: This may stem from a read error, because a much larger clone lies one nucleotide away. The chain employs TRBV11-3 and TRBJ2-1, with 7 bases that match TRBD2. Germline values: CDR1 SGHNT, CDR2 YENEEA. The CDR3 runs to 14 residues. V lost 4 bases, J lost 9 bases, and 9 bases stayed unmatched. The CDR3 DNA is TGTGCCAGCAGCTCGATGACTAGCTCCAGTGAGCAGTTCTTC. Its protein is CASSSMTSSSEQFF.

This clonotype was observed many times. The chain has TRBV5-1 and TRBJ1-2; a weak D match, TRBD1 (6 bases). CDR3 length: 13 amino acids. Germline lookup yields CDR1 SGHRS and CDR2 YFSETQ. V lost 1 base and J lost 8, with 12 bases in between. The CDR3 DNA follows: TGCGCCAGCAGCTTGCCAGGGGAAGGCGGCTACACCTTC. It is translated as CASSLPGEGGYTF. Looking up the rest from reference TRBV5-1 and TRBJ1-2 gives the full variable domain: KAGVTQTPRYLIKTRGQQVTLSCSPISGHRSVSWYQQTPGQGLQFLFEYFSETQRNKGNFPGRFSGRQFSNSRSEMNVSTLELGDSALYLCASSLPGEGGYTFGSGTRLTVV.

This clonotype was counted ten times or more. The rearrangement joins TRBV2 to TRBJ2-1; 9 bases fit TRBD2. The J segment lost 1 base and the V segment lost 5 bases, leaving 6 bases of the junction unmatched. Germline V lookup: CDR1 SNHLY, CDR2 FYNNEI. This CDR3 has 16 amino acids. The CDR3 bases are TGTGCCAGCAGTTTTTCGCTAGCGGGGTCCTACAATGAGCAGTTCTTC. It specifies CASSFSLAGSYNEQFF.

This clonotype was counted a few times. This chain connects TRBV7-2 to TRBJ2-5; TRBD2 aligns across 11 bases. CDR3 length: 16 amino acids. Germline V gives CDR1 SGHTA, CDR2 FQGNSA. V lost 5 bases to trimming and J lost 1 base; unmatched junction nucleotides: 6. The DNA of the CDR3 is TGTGCCAGCAGCCCGGCAGGACTAGCGGGCCAAGAGACCCAGTACTTC. Translated: CASSPAGLAGQETQYF.

This clonotype was recorded at least ten times. The chain couples TRBV11-2 to TRBJ2-7, with D unresolved. Germline V lookup: CDR1 SGHAT, CDR2 FQNNGV. The ends were cut back, 5 bases at V and 4 bases at J, with 9 bases in the middle. This CDR3 has 12 residues. CDR3 region: CASSPSAYEQYF. Written as DNA, the CDR3 is TGTGCCAGCAGCCCATCAGCATACGAGCAGTACTTC.

Concerning this clonotype: At one end the junction does not follow the germline gene, possibly because of a read error. The gene calls are TRBV10-2 and TRBJ1-5; D perhaps matches TRBD1 (6 bases). The CDR3 sequence is 17 residues long. Germline V gene data show CDR1 as WSHSY and CDR2 as SAAADI. DNA for the CDR3: TGCGCCAGCAGTAAGTCGAATCAGGGGTATAGCAATCAGCCCCAGCGTTTT. It is translated as CASSKSNQGYSNQPQRF.